Shown below are 25 T cell receptor beta chains from a single sample sequenced in a study of T cell responses to AZD1222 COVID-19 vaccine. Clones were read by immunoSEQ multiplex PCR, and TCRdb kept only the in-frame ones, dropping some. Of about 130,000 clones listed, under 90% are singletons. Sample: peripheral blood, taken on day 0 of AZD1222 vaccination. The receptor set was obtained from an adult in good health.

The gene calls are TRBV7-8 and TRBJ1-1, with 10 bases fitting TRBD1. Germline loops: CDR1 SGHVS, CDR2 FQNEAQ. CDR3 length: 17 amino acids. J was trimmed by 0 bases and V by 5 bases; bases with no gene match: 9. The CDR3, as DNA: TGTGCCAGCAGCCCTACCGGGACAGGGGATTTGAACACTGAAGCTTTCTTT. Translating gives CASSPTGTGDLNTEAFF.

Here the CDR3 DNA reads TGTGCCAGCAGCTCCCGAGAGGGCCACGAGCAGTACTTC. It translates to CASSSREGHEQYF. The chain recombines TRBV7-8 with TRBJ2-7, with D perhaps TRBD2 (5 bases). V was cut by 4 bases and J by 5 bases, with 12 bases left in between. CDR3 length: 13 amino acids. Germline V gene sequence: CDR1 SGHVS, CDR2 FQNEAQ.

J is TRBJ1-1 and V is TRBV4-1; no firm D call. Trimming took off 4 bases at V and 3 bases at J, with 3 bases between the two ends. The CDR3 sequence is 11 residues long. Germline values: CDR1 MGHRA, CDR2 YSYEKL. Here the CDR3 DNA reads TGCGCCAGCAGCCGGGACACTGAAGCTTTCTTT. Translated, it gives CASSRDTEAFF.

The chain carries TRBV19 and TRBJ2-1, with 8 bases that match TRBD2. Germline CDR1 is LNHDA and CDR2 is SQIVND (reference sequence). CDR3 length equals 16 residues. Trimming cost V 3 bases and J 1 base; bases outside gene matches: 5. The CDR3 DNA follows: TGTGCCAGTAGTATCCAACCGGGGGGGTCCTACAATGAGCAGTTCTTC. This sequence encodes CASSIQPGGSYNEQFF.

This chain links TRBV10-3 with TRBJ2-2; TRBD2 might be the D (5 bases). The CDR3 length is 14 residues. Germline V lookup: CDR1 ENHRY, CDR2 SYGVKD. Trimming left V 4 bases short and J 1 base short, with 7 bases between. The CDR3: CAISGSENTGELFF. DNA of the CDR3: TGTGCCATCAGTGGTAGCGAGAACACCGGGGAGCTGTTTTTT.

This chain joins TRBV28 and TRBJ2-7; 8 positions match TRBD2. J was trimmed by 3 bases and V by 2 bases; bases with no gene match: 9. The CDR3 is 16 residues long. CDR1 is MDHEN and CDR2 is SYDVKM in the germline V gene. CDR3 nucleotide sequence: TGTGCCAGCAGTTTACCGGGGGATAGCGGGGACTACGAGCAGTACTTC. Amino acids: CASSLPGDSGDYEQYF.

This clone has just one count. The junction departs from germline at one end; a sequencing error may be responsible. The rearrangement joins TRBV2 to TRBJ1-1, with D unclear. This CDR3 is 15 amino acids long. Per the germline V gene, CDR1 is SNHLY and CDR2 is FYNNEI. Here the CDR3 DNA reads TGTGCCAGCAGAGGCACACTGACGGGGAACGCTGAAGCTTTCTTT. Its protein product is CASRGTLTGNAEAFF.

Only a few counts were recorded for this clone. DNA for the CDR3: TGTGCCAGCAGTTCACGGGGGGGCTATGGCTACACCTTC. The encoded protein is CASSSRGGYGYTF. This chain uses TRBV7-8 with TRBJ1-2, with D possibly being TRBD1 (5 bases). CDR1 is SGHVS, CDR2 FQNEAQ, per germline. The CDR3 runs to 13 residues. Trimming removed 6 bases from V and 4 bases from J, with 12 bases in between.

This clone was recorded once. V is TRBV29-1 and J is TRBJ1-2, with D unresolved. CDR1 and CDR2 from the germline V gene are SQVTM and ANQGSEA. Trimming stripped 4 bases from V and 8 bases from J, with 11 bases between. The CDR3 runs to 11 residues. The CDR3 DNA reads as TGCAGCGTTGCGGAGGTGAAGGGCTACACCTTC. Amino acid sequence: CSVAEVKGYTF.

This chain connects TRBV19 to TRBJ1-1; D unclear. Trimming cost V 3 bases and J 7 bases, with 12 bases left between them. Looked up from germline, CDR1 is LNHDA and CDR2 is SQIVND (reference sequence). There are 13 residues in the CDR3. The CDR3, as DNA: TGTGCCAGTAGTATGGGCCTCAGAGTTGAAGCTTTCTTT. This encodes CASSMGLRVEAFF.

The genes are TRBV11-3 and TRBJ2-7; D is possibly TRBD1 (5 bases). This CDR3 has 18 amino acids. Trimming shortened V by 5 bases and J by 2 bases, and 25 bases separated the two germline ends. The V gene's germline CDR1 is SGHNT and CDR2 YENEEA. DNA of the CDR3: TGTGCCAGCAGCCAAATCCTCGACAGAGAACCTATTCCCTACGAGCAGTACTTC. Protein product: CASSQILDREPIPYEQYF.

This clone was observed a handful of times. Other nucleotide sequences from this sample produce the same CDR3. V gene TRBV10-1 combines with J gene TRBJ2-1, with 7 bases that match TRBD2. The germline gives CDR1 WNHNN, CDR2 SYGVQD (reference sequence). After removal of 3 bases from V and 3 bases from J, the junction contained 5 bases not matched to a gene. The CDR3 is 15 amino acids. CDR3 in DNA: TGCGCCAGCAGTGAATCCCGGGAGGTCTACAATGAGCAGTTCTTC. It yields the protein CASSESREVYNEQFF.

The chain is built from TRBV5-1 and TRBJ1-1, with D maybe TRBD1 (5 bases). The CDR3 runs to 13 residues. V gave up 5 bases and J gave up 4 bases, with 12 bases separating them. The V gene's germline CDR1 is SGHRS and CDR2 YFSETQ. The CDR3 sequence is CASRVIGATEAFF. In DNA, the CDR3 is TGCGCCAGCAGAGTGATCGGGGCCACTGAAGCTTTCTTT.

Only one count was recorded for this clone. The CDR3 nucleotides read TGTGCCAGCAGTTACTCAAAGGCCAATCAGCCCCAGCATTTT. Protein: CASSYSKANQPQHF. This chain links TRBV6-6 with TRBJ1-5; D remains ambiguous. This CDR3 has 14 residues. Germline CDR1 and CDR2: MNHNY and SVGAGI (reference sequence). V lost 0 bases, J lost 3 bases, and 6 bases lay in between.

The J gene is TRBJ2-7, the V gene TRBV9; D perhaps matches TRBD1 (6 bases). Germline V lookup: CDR1 SGDLS, CDR2 YYNGEE. The V gene lost 0 bases and the J gene lost 0 bases, with 7 bases spanning the gap. CDR3 size: 14 residues. CDR3: CASSVAGASYEQYF. In DNA form, the CDR3 reads TGTGCCAGCAGCGTAGCAGGGGCCTCCTACGAGCAGTACTTC.

V and J are TRBV3-1 (or the pseudogene TRBV3-2) and TRBJ1-2; D gene ambiguous. Trimming took 2 bases from V and 0 from J, leaving 7 bases between them. CDR1 is LGHDT, CDR2 YNNKEL, per germline (reference sequence). The CDR3 length is 14 residues. CDR3 residues: CASSQQAANYGYTF. The CDR3 DNA reads as TGTGCCAGCAGCCAACAGGCAGCTAACTATGGCTACACCTTC.

The chain links TRBV6-6 to TRBJ2-2; TRBD1 agrees at 9 bases. J gave up 3 bases and V 2 bases, and 4 bases lay outside the gene matches. Germline CDR1 and CDR2: MNHNY and SVGAGI (reference sequence). The CDR3 totals 16 residues. CDR3 amino acids: CASSYPGQGDTGELFF. CDR3 bases: TGTGCCAGCAGTTACCCGGGACAGGGAGACACCGGGGAGCTGTTTTTT.

In regard to this clone: Other nucleotide sequences in the sample specify the same CDR3. The chain links TRBV9 to TRBJ2-7; 10 bases are a match to TRBD1. V gave up 2 bases and J gave up 2 bases; unmatched junction bases: 1. Germline CDR1 SGDLS, CDR2 YYNGEE. The length of the CDR3 is 14 residues. This CDR3 is CASSVGTGAYEQYF. The CDR3 DNA is TGTGCCAGCAGCGTCGGGACAGGGGCCTACGAGCAGTACTTC.

The genes are TRBV6-2 or TRBV6-3 and TRBJ1-1; no reliable D call. V lost 2 bases, J lost 3 bases, and 10 bases lay in between. This CDR3 is 14 amino acids long. Germline V CDR1 and CDR2: MNHEY, SVGEGT. Here the CDR3 DNA reads TGTGCCAGCAGTTACGGGGATTTTGACACTGAAGCTTTCTTT. Translating gives CASSYGDFDTEAFF.

CDR3 loop: CASSPPQGLSGNTIYF. The CDR3 DNA reads as TGTGCCAGCAGTCCCCCACAGGGACTCTCTGGAAACACCATATATTTT. The chain recombines TRBV28 with TRBJ1-3; D possibly corresponds to TRBD1 (6 bases). CDR1 is MDHEN, CDR2 SYDVKM, per germline. CDR3 length: 16 residues. V was cut by 5 bases and J by 0 bases, with 14 bases left in between.

V and J are TRBV11-3 and TRBJ1-1, with a weak D call TRBD1 (6 bases). The CDR3 length is 12 residues. The ends were cut back, 4 bases at V and 8 bases at J, with 11 bases in the middle. Per germline, CDR1 SGHNT and CDR2 YENEEA. CDR3 nucleotides: TGTGCCAGCAGCTCTCCAGGGGTAGAAGCTTTCTTT. It yields the protein CASSSPGVEAFF. Looking up the rest from reference TRBV11-3 and TRBJ1-1 gives the full variable domain: EAGVVQSPRYKIIEKKQPVAFWCNPISGHNTLYWYLQNLGQGPELLIRYENEEAVDDSQLPKDRFSAERLKGVDSTLKIQPAELGDSAVYLCASSSPGVEAFFGQGTRLTVV.

This sequence joins TRBV12-3 or TRBV12-4 and TRBJ1-3; D is unresolved. The CDR3 consists of 12 residues. Trimming cost V 3 bases and J 7 bases, with 7 bases left between them. CDR3 residues: CASSFPGNTIYF. The CDR3 nucleotides read TGTGCCAGCAGTTTCCCGGGGAACACCATATATTTT.

J is TRBJ1-5 and V is TRBV19; a weak D match, TRBD1 (6 bases). This CDR3 is built from 13 residues. Per the germline V gene, CDR1 is LNHDA and CDR2 is SQIVND (reference sequence). Trimming stripped 4 bases from V and 7 bases from J, with 11 bases between. In DNA, the CDR3 is TGTGCCAGTAGTACGAACAGGGACCAGCCCCAGCATTTT. It specifies CASSTNRDQPQHF.

V gene TRBV6-5 combines with J gene TRBJ1-5, with TRBD1 matching 8 bases. The germline CDR1 and CDR2 sequences are MNHEY and SVGAGI. The CDR3 is 13 residues long. V lost 10 bases and J lost 3; bases outside the gene matches: 5. The DNA of the CDR3 is TGTGCCACCGCGACAGGGGCCAATCAGCCCCAGCATTTT. As protein: CATATGANQPQHF.

V usage is TRBV7-9 and J usage is TRBJ2-5; 7 nucleotides match TRBD1. The CDR3 is 15 residues long. V lost 6 bases and J lost 1; bases outside the gene matches: 8. Germline V gene lookup returns CDR1 SEHNR and CDR2 FQNEAQ (reference sequence). The CDR3 loop is CASSHETGLQETQYF. The CDR3 coding sequence is TGTGCCAGCAGTCATGAGACAGGGCTCCAAGAGACCCAGTACTTC.